This is a list of T cell receptor beta chains from one sample in a study of blood T cell repertoires in COVID-19. Measured with immunoSEQ multiplex PCR; TCRdb has only the in-frame clones, and not every one. This table has more than 110,000 clones, more than 75% appearing once. The sequencing sample was made of peripheral blood. Every receptor here comes from a human donor in a cohort sampled during active COVID-19. The CDR3 runs from the conserved cysteine through the conserved F or W. D genes are given only for firm matches. The size entry is marked missing in some rows and otherwise reads once, few, many or a size class.

cdr3_length,v_call,clone_size,j_call,d_call,cdr3_aa,cdr3_nt
12,TRBV7-9,NA,TRBJ2-7,NA,CASSSPGDEQYF,TGTGCCAGCAGCTCCCCGGGAGACGAGCAGTACTTC
14,TRBV7-3,NA,TRBJ2-3,TRBD2,CASSLGLGTDTQYF,TGTGCCAGCAGCCTCGGACTAGGCACAGATACGCAGTATTTT
15,TRBV7-9,once,TRBJ2-7,TRBD1,CASSLDRGHSYEQYF,TGTGCCAGCAGCTTAGACAGGGGCCACTCCTACGAGCAGTACTTC
14,TRBV5-6,NA,TRBJ1-1,TRBD1,CASSLGQGVNEAFF,TGTGCCAGCAGCTTGGGGCAGGGGGTAAATGAAGCTTTCTTT
15,TRBV6-5,NA,TRBJ1-6,TRBD1,CASKDRVGYNSPLHF,TGTGCCAGCAAAGACAGGGTCGGCTATAATTCACCCCTCCACTTT
15,TRBV6-5,NA,TRBJ2-1,TRBD1,CASRSETGYDNEQFF,TGTGCCAGCAGGTCCGAGACAGGGTATGACAATGAGCAGTTCTTC
15,TRBV9,once,TRBJ1-3,TRBD1,CASSADRGSGNTIYF,TGTGCCAGCAGCGCGGACAGGGGCTCTGGAAACACCATATATTTT
13,TRBV20-1,few,TRBJ1-1,NA,CSASKGRDTEAFF,TGCAGTGCTAGTAAAGGGCGGGACACTGAAGCTTTCTTT
15,TRBV3-1/TRBV3-2,NA,TRBJ1-6,TRBD1,CASSRQTGNNSPLHF,TGTGCCAGCAGCCGCCAGACAGGGAACAATTCACCCCTCCACTTT
15,TRBV4-1,NA,TRBJ2-7,NA,CASSQVSTGTYEQYF,TGCGCCAGCAGCCAAGTATCCACAGGGACCTACGAGCAGTACTTC
15,TRBV15,few,TRBJ2-2,NA,CATSRTDAVTGELFF,TGTGCCACCAGCAGGACCGATGCGGTCACCGGGGAGCTGTTTTTT
15,TRBV24-1,NA,TRBJ2-7,TRBD1,CATSDPGQGDNEQYF,TGTGCCACCAGTGATCCAGGACAGGGGGACAACGAGCAGTACTTC
15,TRBV5-1,NA,TRBJ2-1,TRBD2,CASSPASGAYNEQFF,TGCGCCAGCAGCCCGGCTAGCGGGGCCTACAATGAGCAGTTCTTC
11,TRBV28,NA,TRBJ2-7,NA,CAVGGSYEQYF,TGTGCCGTGGGAGGTTCCTACGAGCAGTACTTC
15,TRBV5-1,NA,TRBJ1-2,NA,CASSRAGAGNYGYTF,TGCGCCAGCAGCCGGGCGGGGGCAGGGAACTATGGCTACACCTTC
15,TRBV2,NA,TRBJ1-5,TRBD1,CASTPGQGANQPQHF,TGTGCCAGTACTCCCGGGCAGGGGGCGAATCAGCCCCAGCATTTT
19,TRBV28,NA,TRBJ1-5,NA,CASSFTFEQGIFSNQPQHF,TGTGCCAGCAGTTTTACGTTTGAGCAGGGTATTTTTAGCAATCAGCCCCAGCATTTT
15,TRBV6-5,few,TRBJ2-5,NA,CASSWAGHRQETQYF,TGTGCCAGCAGTTGGGCCGGACACCGCCAAGAGACCCAGTACTTC
16,TRBV18,many,TRBJ1-1,TRBD1,CASSQSGQGLNTEAFF,TGTGCCAGCTCACAATCGGGACAGGGGTTGAACACTGAAGCTTTCTTT
15,TRBV19,NA,TRBJ2-7,TRBD2,CASSPPGRELYEQYF,TGTGCCAGTAGTCCCCCGGGGCGGGAGTTATACGAGCAGTACTTC
16,TRBV18,NA,TRBJ1-1,TRBD1,CASSPGTGGGDTEAFF,TGTGCCAGCTCACCCGGGACAGGGGGCGGGGACACTGAAGCTTTCTTT
14,TRBV29-1,NA,TRBJ2-3,TRBD1,CSASGQGGGDTQYF,TGCAGCGCCTCGGGACAGGGGGGGGGAGATACGCAGTATTTT
15,TRBV5-1,NA,TRBJ1-1,TRBD1,CASRGTGGPNTEAFF,TGCGCCAGCAGGGGGACAGGGGGCCCGAACACTGAAGCTTTCTTT
14,TRBV2,NA,TRBJ1-6,NA,CASSVSSYNSPLHF,TGTGCCAGCAGTGTCAGCTCCTATAATTCACCCCTCCACTTT
15,TRBV7-6,NA,TRBJ2-2,NA,CASTPGGLATGELFF,TGTGCCAGCACCCCCGGGGGATTGGCAACCGGGGAGCTGTTTTTT
14,TRBV6-6,NA,TRBJ1-1,TRBD1,CASSNDRVNTEAFF,TGTGCCAGCAGTAATGACAGGGTGAACACTGAAGCTTTCTTT
16,TRBV5-3,few,TRBJ1-5,TRBD1,CARSGWGTGNNQPQHF,TGTGCCAGATCTGGATGGGGGACAGGGAACAATCAGCCCCAGCATTTT
16,TRBV6-6,NA,TRBJ2-1,TRBD2,CASSYSTGAGGNEQFF,TGTGCCAGCAGTTACTCGACCGGGGCGGGAGGCAATGAGCAGTTCTTC
15,TRBV18,once,TRBJ2-3,TRBD2,CASSQAGGGTDTQYF,TGTGCCAGCTCCCAAGCCGGGGGGGGCACAGATACGCAGTATTTT
16,TRBV27,medium-sized,TRBJ2-7,TRBD2,CASTPTGTSGRYEQYF,TGTGCCAGCACTCCAACCGGGACTAGCGGGAGGTACGAGCAGTACTTC
15,TRBV7-6,NA,TRBJ2-3,NA,CASSPLLTGTDTQYF,TGTGCCAGCAGCCCCCTTTTGACAGGCACAGATACGCAGTATTTT
16,TRBV27,once,TRBJ2-5,NA,CASSLSPGLVKETQYF,TGTGCCAGCAGTTTATCGCCGGGACTCGTTAAAGAGACCCAGTACTTC
18,TRBV5-1,NA,TRBJ1-4,TRBD1,CASSLAGTGDATNEKLFF,TGCGCCAGCAGCTTGGCCGGGACAGGGGATGCAACTAATGAAAAACTGTTTTTT
13,TRBV5-6,few,TRBJ1-2,NA,CASSLTGDGGYTF,TGTGCCAGCAGCCTTACAGGAGACGGGGGCTACACCTTC
15,TRBV6-5,NA,TRBJ1-2,TRBD1,CASSYSNRGRDGYTF,TGTGCCAGCAGTTACTCTAATAGGGGGCGAGATGGCTACACCTTC
13,TRBV20-1,NA,TRBJ2-7,NA,CSASLGVKDEQYF,TGCAGTGCTAGTCTAGGAGTTAAGGACGAGCAGTACTTC
13,TRBV28,NA,TRBJ1-1,NA,CAGRTSMNTEAFF,TGTGCCGGCCGGACATCCATGAACACTGAAGCTTTCTTT
15,TRBV6-6,NA,TRBJ2-2,TRBD2,CASILKKGRAGELFF,TGTGCCAGCATCCTCAAAAAGGGGAGGGCCGGGGAGCTGTTTTTT
14,TRBV7-2,once,TRBJ1-5,NA,CASSPGRAAGAQHF,TGTGCCAGCAGCCCCGGCCGAGCCGCAGGGGCCCAGCATTTT
17,TRBV5-4,NA,TRBJ2-5,TRBD2,CASSLSKIAGGQETQYF,TGTGCCAGCAGCTTGAGTAAGATAGCGGGGGGTCAAGAGACCCAGTACTTC
15,TRBV3-1/TRBV3-2,NA,TRBJ2-7,TRBD2,CASSQTSGVSYEQYF,TGTGCCAGCAGCCAGACTAGCGGGGTCTCCTACGAGCAGTACTTC
15,TRBV6-1,NA,TRBJ2-1,TRBD2,CASSEVLAAYNEQFF,TGTGCCAGCAGTGAGGTACTAGCGGCCTACAATGAGCAGTTCTTC